This passage covers 32 T cell receptor beta chains from one sample sequenced in a study of blood T cell repertoires in COVID-19. Clones were read by immunoSEQ multiplex PCR, and TCRdb kept only the in-frame ones, dropping some. The data contain 70,000 or so clones, 85% to 90% of them seen just once; the ten biggest clones take up almost 4%. Sequencing was carried out using peripheral blood. The receptor set was obtained from a man aged 70 or older with active COVID-19.

This rearrangement joins TRBV11-2 to TRBJ2-1; 9 bases fit TRBD2. CDR1 and CDR2 from the germline V gene are SGHAT and FQNNGV. With V trimmed by 5 bases and J by 6 bases, 2 bases remained unmatched. The CDR3 contains 13 residues. DNA of the CDR3: TGTGCCAGCAGCCCAGCGGGGGGCAATGAGCAGTTCTTC. Translation gives CASSPAGGNEQFF.

This chain connects TRBV5-4 to TRBJ2-5; 9 bases are shared with TRBD1. In germline, CDR1 is SGHNT, CDR2 YYREEE (reference sequence). The CDR3 covers 16 residues. V trimming: 4 bases; J trimming: 1 base; junction bases outside the gene matches: 8. CDR3 sequence: CASSPWGGQGQETQYF. The CDR3 coding sequence is TGTGCCAGCAGCCCCTGGGGGGGACAGGGCCAAGAGACCCAGTACTTC.

The chain carries TRBV6-5 and TRBJ1-2, with a weak D call TRBD1 (5 bases). CDR1 and CDR2 from the germline V gene are MNHEY and SVGAGI. Trimming took 10 bases from V and 8 from J, leaving 20 bases between them. The CDR3 contains 13 residues. In DNA, the CDR3 is TGTGCCACCCTGGGGGGTCCTCTAGGCGGCTACACCTTC. Protein sequence: CATLGGPLGGYTF.

A word on this clone: This same CDR3 is encoded by further DNA sequences in the sample. The chain joins TRBV5-4 to TRBJ1-2, with 9 positions matching TRBD1. The germline CDR1 and CDR2 sequences are SGHNT and YYREEE (reference sequence). The CDR3 sequence is 14 residues long. V dropped 0 bases and J dropped 4; count of bases not matched to a gene: 1. The CDR3 reads CASSLVGQGYGYTF. The CDR3 DNA sequence: TGTGCCAGCAGCTTGGTGGGACAGGGCTATGGCTACACCTTC.

Only one count was recorded for this clone. The genes are TRBV14 and TRBJ2-2; D remains unclear. The CDR3 length is 13 residues. CDR1 and CDR2 from the germline V gene are SGHDN and FVKESK. Between the trimmed V and J ends, which lost 7 bases and 5 bases, there was a span of 11 bases. Here the CDR3 DNA reads TGTGCCAGCACCCCCGCCGGGACCGGGGAGCTGTTTTTT. Encoded protein: CASTPAGTGELFF. Together with reference TRBV14 and TRBJ2-2, the CDR3 gives the full variable domain: EAGVTQFPSHSVIEKGQTVTLRCDPISGHDNLYWYRRVMGKEIKFLLHFVKESKQDESGMPNNRFLAERTGGTYSTLKVQPAELEDSGVYFCASTPAGTGELFFGEGSRLTVL.

This rearrangement joins TRBV6-5 to TRBJ1-6; D gene ambiguous. V was shortened by 1 base and J by 8 bases, with 9 bases between the two germline ends. The CDR3 runs 14 residues. CDR1 is MNHEY, CDR2 SVGAGI, per germline. CDR3 in DNA: TGTGCCAGCAGTTACTTGGGTCGGGATTCACCCCTCCACTTT. This translates into CASSYLGRDSPLHF.

The J gene is TRBJ2-7, the V gene TRBV5-5; 10 bases align to TRBD2. J gave up 2 bases and V 5 bases, and 7 bases lay outside the gene matches. Germline V CDR1 and CDR2: SGHKS, YYEKEE (reference sequence). The CDR3 totals 15 residues. The CDR3 bases are TGTGCCAGCAGTGGAACCGGGACTAGCGCCTACGAGCAGTACTTC. It translates to CASSGTGTSAYEQYF.

The genes are TRBV7-2 and TRBJ2-3; D gene unclear. The CDR3 is 14 amino acids. Trimming removed 5 bases at V and 1 base at J, with 10 bases between. Germline lookup yields CDR1 SGHTA and CDR2 FQGNSA. The CDR3: CASSLDQGTDTQYF. The DNA of the CDR3 is TGTGCCAGCAGCCTCGATCAGGGCACAGATACGCAGTATTTT. Full variable domain (remainder filled in from reference TRBV7-2 and TRBJ2-3): GAGVSQSPSNKVTEKGKDVELRCDPISGHTALYWYRQSLGQGLEFLIYFQGNSAPDKSGLPSDRFSAERTGGSVSTLTIQRTQQEDSAVYLCASSLDQGTDTQYFGPGTRLTVL.

The rearrangement joins TRBV4-3 to TRBJ2-7, with 7 bases fitting TRBD1. V gave up 4 bases and J gave up 2 bases; unmatched junction bases: 8. CDR3 length: 15 amino acids. Germline-derived CDR1 and CDR2 are LGHNA and YSLEER. CDR3: CASSPTGFDAYEQYF. The DNA of the CDR3 is TGCGCCAGCAGCCCGACAGGGTTTGATGCCTACGAGCAGTACTTC.

The chain recombines TRBV12-3 or TRBV12-4 with TRBJ1-5; D remains unclear. Deletions cut 2 bases from V and 6 bases from J, with 5 bases between. The CDR3 is 12 residues long. This CDR3 is CASSLLGQPQHF. CDR3 sequence (DNA): TGTGCCAGCAGTTTACTCGGTCAGCCCCAGCATTTT.

This chain links TRBV5-1 with TRBJ2-1; 12 nucleotides line up with TRBD2. The CDR3 is made up of 16 amino acids. CDR1 is SGHRS, CDR2 YFSETQ, per germline. V lost 0 bases and J lost 7; bases outside the gene matches: 5. DNA of the CDR3: TGCGCCAGCAGCTTGGGACTAGCGGGAGTCGGTAATGAGCAGTTCTTC. This gives the protein CASSLGLAGVGNEQFF.

The chain is built from TRBV6-5 and TRBJ2-6; D uncertain. V shed 2 bases and J shed 4 bases, with 9 bases lying between them. This CDR3 spans 15 amino acids. Germline CDR1 MNHEY, CDR2 SVGAGI. DNA of the CDR3: TGTGCCAGCAGTTACCGGAGAGGCGGGGCCAACGTCCTGACTTTC. It specifies CASSYRRGGANVLTF.

The J gene is TRBJ2-3, the V gene TRBV4-3; 12 nucleotides align to TRBD2. This CDR3 is 15 amino acids long. Trimming took 4 bases from V and 6 from J; bases not matched to a gene: 5. CDR1 LGHNA and CDR2 YSLEER come from the germline V gene. The CDR3 reads CASSRTSGTGDTQYF. The CDR3 nucleotides read TGCGCCAGCAGCCGGACTAGCGGGACCGGGGATACGCAGTATTTT.

This chain uses TRBV4-1 with TRBJ1-1, with 10 nucleotides matching TRBD1. V dropped 0 bases and J dropped 1; count of bases not matched to a gene: 5. In germline, CDR1 is MGHRA, CDR2 YSYEKL. CDR3 length: 17 residues. The CDR3 coding sequence is TGCGCCAGCAGCCAAGACGGGACAGGGGCCGGGAACACTGAAGCTTTCTTT. It translates to CASSQDGTGAGNTEAFF.

CDR3 residues: CASSVAGRVQETQYF. DNA of the CDR3: TGTGCCAGCAGCGTAGCTGGGCGGGTCCAAGAGACCCAGTACTTC. The J gene is TRBJ2-5, the V gene TRBV9; D is possibly TRBD2 (5 bases). Germline assignment: CDR1 SGDLS and CDR2 YYNGEE. Trimming removed 0 bases from V and 1 base from J, with 10 bases in between. The CDR3 extends over 15 amino acids.

The chain has TRBV5-4 and TRBJ2-4, with 8 bases identical to TRBD2. After removal of 4 bases from V and 8 bases from J, the junction contained 8 bases not matched to a gene. In germline, CDR1 is SGHNT, CDR2 YYREEE (reference sequence). The CDR3 spans 14 residues. CDR3 protein: CASSPGGGRDIQYF. DNA for the CDR3: TGTGCCAGCAGCCCGGGGGGGGGCAGGGACATTCAGTACTTC.

The chain links TRBV13 to TRBJ1-5; D remains ambiguous. Germline V lookup: CDR1 PRHDT, CDR2 FYEKMQ (reference sequence). The CDR3 is 13 residues long. The ends were cut back, 1 base at V and 7 bases at J, with 8 bases in the middle. CDR3 residues: CASSLDPRQPQHF. DNA for the CDR3: TGTGCCAGCAGCTTAGACCCCCGGCAGCCCCAGCATTTT.

The chain employs TRBV21-1 and TRBJ2-7; the D call TRBD2 from the table was never checked on the DNA. TRBV21-1 is a listed pseudogene. This CDR3 has 19 residues. The CDR3 DNA sequence: TGTGCCAGCAGCCCCAGGCGTCTAGCGGGAGGGCGGGCCGCCTACGAGCAGTACTTC. Protein: CASSPRRLAGGRAAYEQYF.

The chain combines TRBV5-1 with TRBJ1-1; 7 bases map to TRBD1. J lost 4 bases, V lost 6 bases, and 15 bases had no gene match. Germline-derived CDR1 and CDR2 are SGHRS and YFSETQ. The CDR3 sequence is 16 residues long. Here the CDR3 reads CASTSIGGQSGTEAFF. Here the CDR3 DNA reads TGCGCCAGCACTAGTATCGGGGGACAGAGCGGCACTGAAGCTTTCTTT.

The chain couples TRBV7-2 to TRBJ2-4; maybe TRBD2 (7 bases). The V and J ends lost 0 bases and 1 base respectively, with 13 bases between them. Germline CDR1 reads SGHTA; CDR2 reads FQGNSA. This CDR3 comprises 17 residues. In DNA form, the CDR3 reads TGTGCCAGCAGCTTAGCGCGCGGGGGCTCTGCCAAAAACATTCAGTACTTC. Residues: CASSLARGGSAKNIQYF.

V gene TRBV27 combines with J gene TRBJ2-2; D may be TRBD2 (6 bases). V lost 0 bases and J 7 bases, leaving 12 bases between the germline ends. Germline V gene sequence: CDR1 MNHEY, CDR2 SMNVEV (reference sequence). The CDR3 runs 15 residues. The CDR3 nucleotides are TGTGCCAGCAGTTTATCGGGGGGAACGGGCGGGGAGCTGTTTTTT. The encoded protein is CASSLSGGTGGELFF.

This clone was seen a handful of times. The V call is TRBV11-2, the J call TRBJ2-5, with D maybe TRBD2 (6 bases). The germline V gene encodes CDR1 SGHAT and CDR2 FQNNGV. The CDR3 is made up of 14 amino acids. V was cut by 3 bases and J by 4 bases, with 12 bases left in between. CDR3 coding DNA: TGTGCCAGCAGCTTCCTACTAGCAGGAGAGACCCAGTACTTC. Translated: CASSFLLAGETQYF.

The rearrangement joins TRBV20-1 to TRBJ2-3; D may be TRBD2 (6 bases). Germline V gives CDR1 DFQATT, CDR2 SNEGSKA (reference sequence). Trimming took off 3 bases at V and 6 bases at J, with 16 bases between the two ends. This CDR3 has 14 amino acids. CDR3 DNA: TGCAGTGCTAGTGGGGGAGGCCCCGGGGATACGCAGTATTTT. Protein product: CSASGGGPGDTQYF.

The rearrangement uses TRBV4-3 and TRBJ2-3, with TRBD2 identical over 8 bases. Germline lookup yields CDR1 LGHNA and CDR2 YSLEER. CDR3 length: 17 amino acids. The V segment lost 4 bases and the J segment 1 base; nucleotides outside the gene matches: 10. The CDR3 protein is CASSPHPGREGTDTQYF. The CDR3 region has the DNA TGCGCCAGCAGCCCACACCCGGGGCGGGAGGGCACAGATACGCAGTATTTT.

This clone was recorded once. The rearrangement uses TRBV2 and TRBJ2-4; 10 bases are a match to TRBD1. Losses at the gene ends were 8 bases for V and 5 bases for J; bases not matched to a gene: 9. CDR1 and CDR2 from the germline V gene are SNHLY and FYNNEI. The CDR3 is 15 amino acids. The CDR3 DNA sequence: TGTGCCAGCTGTGGGGCTGGGACAGGGGAAAACATTCAGTACTTC. Protein product: CASCGAGTGENIQYF.

The table lists this clone with a count of one. The chain uses TRBV6-2 or TRBV6-3 and TRBJ2-7, with 8 bases aligning to TRBD2. Losses at the gene ends were 5 bases for V and 2 bases for J; bases not matched to a gene: 8. This CDR3 region has 15 residues. Germline V gene data show CDR1 as MNHEY and CDR2 as SVGEGT. The CDR3 spells CASSPAGGPAYEQYF. The CDR3 coding sequence is TGTGCCAGCAGTCCGGCGGGGGGACCGGCCTACGAGCAGTACTTC.

The CDR3 is CASSSIRNYGYTF. As DNA, the CDR3 is TGTGCCAGCAGCTCTATTCGCAACTATGGCTACACCTTC. The V call is TRBV5-4, the J call TRBJ1-2, with D unclear. The V gene's germline CDR1 is SGHNT and CDR2 YYREEE (reference sequence). Trimming removed 3 bases at V and 2 bases at J, with 8 bases between. The length of the CDR3 is 13 residues.

Here the CDR3 reads CSASLVRGVAYEQYF. CDR3 nucleotide sequence: TGCAGTGCTAGTCTGGTCCGGGGGGTGGCCTACGAGCAGTACTTC. The J gene is TRBJ2-7, the V gene TRBV20-1; 7 nucleotides agree with TRBD2. The length of the CDR3 is 15 residues. V was pared by 3 bases and J by 2 bases, with 10 bases of the junction left unmatched. Germline V gives CDR1 DFQATT, CDR2 SNEGSKA (reference sequence).

This clone has just one count. The rearrangement links TRBV7-9 to TRBJ1-5; D ambiguous. CDR1 and CDR2 (germline): SEHNR, FQNEAQ (reference sequence). V was trimmed by 3 bases and J by 2 bases, leaving 14 bases between them. This CDR3 spans 16 amino acids. The CDR3 is CASSFGRAGRNQPQHF. Here the CDR3 DNA reads TGTGCCAGCAGCTTCGGAAGGGCGGGTCGCAATCAGCCCCAGCATTTT.

The genes are TRBV9 and TRBJ2-5; no reliable D call. Germline CDR1 reads SGDLS; CDR2 reads YYNGEE. V dropped 0 bases and J dropped 5 bases, with 8 bases sitting between them. This CDR3 contains 13 residues. CDR3 protein: CASSVVGVETQYF. In nucleotides, the CDR3 is TGTGCCAGCAGCGTAGTTGGAGTGGAGACCCAGTACTTC.

V and J are TRBV29-1 and TRBJ2-7; D is undetermined. Germline V gives CDR1 SQVTM, CDR2 ANQGSEA. This CDR3 spans 13 amino acids. Deletions cut 3 bases from V and 0 bases from J, with 9 bases between. The CDR3 loop is CSVEVPGSYEQYF. The CDR3 bases are TGCAGCGTTGAGGTCCCGGGCTCCTACGAGCAGTACTTC.

The J gene is TRBJ2-4, the V gene TRBV4-1; 9 nucleotides agree with TRBD1. The CDR3 is made up of 19 amino acids. Germline V gene data show CDR1 as MGHRA and CDR2 as YSYEKL. Trimming took 0 bases from V and 1 from J; bases not matched to a gene: 10. CDR3 nucleotides: TGCGCCAGCAGCCAAGATCTGGGACAGGGAGCGGGGGCCAAAAACATTCAGTACTTC. It encodes CASSQDLGQGAGAKNIQYF.